This T cell receptor (beta chain) was documented in a study of spatial heterogeneity in lung cancer. Time point noted: sample taken at primary tumor resection. Unsorted tumor, nontumor lung tissue or cryopreserved PBMC supplied the whole RNA. CDR1 is SGHAT and CDR2 is FQDESV in the germline V gene (reference sequence). The V gene lost 6 bases and the J gene lost 2 bases, with 10 bases spanning the gap. The CDR3 runs to 13 residues. TCRdb redid the calling of the 5' RACE reads with MiXCR, one entry per CDR3 protein. Here the sample spans about 82,000 distinct CDR3 sequences, roughly an eighth being singletons. This clonotype was recorded a few times.

This clonotype was obtained from a male donor with early-stage non-small cell lung cancer. The sequencing used PBMCs, collected at surgery. The chain has TRBV11-1 and TRBJ1-2; no reliable D call. The CDR3 loop is CASRGQNNYGYTF. In DNA, the CDR3 is TGTGCCAGCAGGGGCCAGAACAACTATGGCTACACCTTC.